This T cell receptor (beta chain) was profiled in a study of tumor-infiltrating lymphocytes in primary liver carcinoma. By sample share, this clonotype is medium-sized. The study extracted blood RNA from unsorted whole blood and also extracted germline DNA. The CDR3 runs to 15 residues. Per the germline V gene, CDR1 is SGHAT and CDR2 is FQNNGV. V was trimmed by 1 base and J by 1 base, leaving 11 bases between them. TCR beta cDNA came from approximately 540 ng total RNA, primed with a constant-region primer. For TCR beta, libraries were produced by three nested multiplex PCR rounds using slightly modified ARM-PCR. With TRBV1-TRBV30 forward primers and a C-beta reverse primer, the first two PCR rounds were run for roughly 10 cycles each. Via MiXCR, TCRdb re-called the multiplex PCR reads, giving one row per CDR3 protein. Altogether about 200,000 distinct CDR3 sequences are present, approximately 65% being singletons, with the ten largest covering 6% to 8.5%.

The J gene is TRBJ2-7, the V gene TRBV11-2; D possibly corresponds to TRBD1 (6 bases). The specimen was peripheral blood. The source of this sequence is an older woman with primary liver carcinoma and hepatitis B virus infection. The CDR3 DNA sequence: TGTGCCAGCAGCTTAGGTTCTAGGGGGTCCTACGAGCAGTACTTC. Encoded protein: CASSLGSRGSYEQYF.